This T cell receptor beta chain was observed in a study of OX40 agonist ivuxolimab in advanced cancers. Profiling relied on immunoSEQ multiplex PCR, and the TCRdb table lists in-frame clones only, not all of them. Here the sample spans 30,000 to 35,000 clones, roughly 86% being singletons. The germline CDR1 and CDR2 sequences are MDHEN and SYDVKM. CDR3 length equals 13 residues. Between the trimmed V and J ends, which lost 10 bases and 9 bases, there was a span of 21 bases. Material: CD4+ or CD8+ T cells sorted from blood, obtained in a trial of the OX40 agonist ivuxolimab. This receptor was taken from an adult with an advanced solid tumor such as melanoma, head and neck, liver or kidney cancer. The chain links TRBV28 to TRBJ2-5; D perhaps matches TRBD1 (5 bases). The CDR3 DNA reads TGTGCCACCGAACAGGACAACCAGTGGGCCCAGTACTTC. Translation: CATEQDNQWAQYF.